These 10 T cell receptor beta chains were all obtained from the same sample, sequenced in a study of blood T cell repertoires in COVID-19. Produced via immunoSEQ multiplex PCR; TCRdb's table is partial and in-frame only. Of about 250,000 clones listed, under 85% are singletons. The sequencing sample was made of peripheral blood. Source of these receptors: a middle-aged woman with active or convalescent COVID-19.

The gene calls are TRBV12-3 or TRBV12-4 and TRBJ1-1; weak D call: TRBD1 (5 bases). The CDR3 totals 13 residues. The V end lost 1 base, the J end lost 10 bases, and 13 bases lay between the germline ends. Written as DNA, the CDR3 is TGTGCCAGCAGTTTAGTTGGGGGGGGGTTAGCTTTCTTT. Translated, it gives CASSLVGGGLAFF.

The chain has TRBV10-3 and TRBJ2-7; 8 positions agree with TRBD1. The length of the CDR3 is 13 residues. J lost 1 base, V lost 4 bases, and 0 bases had no gene match. Looked up from germline, CDR1 is ENHRY and CDR2 is SYGVKD. The CDR3 is CAISGTGSYEQYF. In nucleotides, the CDR3 is TGTGCCATCAGTGGGACAGGGTCCTACGAGCAGTACTTC.

The chain employs TRBV9 and TRBJ1-1; D is unresolved. In germline, CDR1 is SGDLS, CDR2 YYNGEE. The CDR3 is made up of 12 amino acids. V lost 1 base and J lost 7, with 8 bases in between. In DNA form, the CDR3 reads TGTGCCAGCAGCGTAATGGCAGGTGAAGCTTTCTTT. This gives the protein CASSVMAGEAFF.

The rearrangement joins TRBV5-1 to TRBJ2-6; 8 positions match TRBD1. Losses at the gene ends were 3 bases for V and 0 bases for J; bases not matched to a gene: 5. The CDR3 has 17 amino acids. Germline CDR1 and CDR2: SGHRS and YFSETQ. Written as DNA, the CDR3 is TGCGCCAGCAGCTGGACAGGGCCTAGCTCTGGGGCCAACGTCCTGACTTTC. Translated: CASSWTGPSSGANVLTF.

CDR3 residues: CASSHHELADNEQFF. CDR3 nucleotides: TGTGCCAGCAGCCATCACGAACTAGCGGACAATGAGCAGTTCTTC. The chain combines TRBV3-1 (or the pseudogene TRBV3-2) with TRBJ2-1; TRBD2 matches 8 bases. The CDR3 has 15 amino acids. The V and J ends lost 3 bases and 5 bases, in that order; junction bases with no gene match: 6. Germline loops: CDR1 LGHDT, CDR2 YNNKEL (reference sequence).

The chain is built from TRBV19 and TRBJ2-3; TRBD1 matches 7 bases. Germline V lookup: CDR1 LNHDA, CDR2 SQIVND (reference sequence). This CDR3 spans 15 amino acids. Trimming removed 5 bases from V and 1 base from J; junction bases left unmatched: 6. Here the CDR3 reads CASSSLGTGTDTQYF. In DNA, the CDR3 is TGTGCCAGTAGTTCCCTAGGGACAGGCACAGATACGCAGTATTTT.

This clone was detected a few times. The chain carries TRBV6-2 or TRBV6-3 and TRBJ1-4, with D unclear. The CDR3 covers 14 residues. Trimming took off 5 bases at V and 8 bases at J, with 15 bases between the two ends. The germline gives CDR1 MNHEY, CDR2 SVGEGT. This CDR3 reads CASSARRLLEKLFF. CDR3 sequence (DNA): TGTGCCAGCAGTGCCCGTCGACTTCTAGAAAAACTGTTTTTT.

This rearrangement joins TRBV3-1 (or the pseudogene TRBV3-2) to TRBJ1-1, with D uncertain. Trimming took off 4 bases at V and 0 bases at J, with 15 bases between the two ends. Germline-derived CDR1 and CDR2 are LGHDT and YNNKEL (reference sequence). This CDR3 spans 16 amino acids. DNA for the CDR3: TGTGCCAGCAGCCTTCACTCAAATCGAATGAACACTGAAGCTTTCTTT. Translation: CASSLHSNRMNTEAFF.

This clone was detected a few times. The J gene is TRBJ1-1, the V gene TRBV5-1; no definite D call. The germline V gene has CDR1 SGHRS and CDR2 YFSETQ. This CDR3 has 14 residues. V was shortened by 2 bases and J by 1 base, with 9 bases between the two germline ends. CDR3 region: CASSFGDTNTEAFF. CDR3 sequence (DNA): TGCGCCAGCAGCTTTGGAGATACGAACACTGAAGCTTTCTTT.

The V gene is TRBV4-1, the J gene TRBJ1-3, with no clear D. Germline CDR1 is MGHRA and CDR2 is YSYEKL. With 4 bases removed from V and 4 bases from J, the gap between germline ends came to 17 bases. The length of the CDR3 is 16 residues. CDR3 nucleotides: TGCGCCAGCAGCCGCGGCGGGCTCGTGGCCGGAAACACCATATATTTT. This gives the protein CASSRGGLVAGNTIYF.